The sequence of this T cell receptor (beta chain) was determined in a study of CD8+ T cells in alopecia areata. Study context: The duration of tofacitinib was 6 to 18 months, with 6 months off drug afterward. The SALT score measured affected scalp surface percentage in treated patients.

Treatment indicated: oral pan-JAK inhibitor, 5-10 mg twice daily. Lesional scalp punch biopsies and peripheral blood came from alopecia areata patients. The V gene's germline CDR1 is MGHRA and CDR2 YSYEKL. The CDR3 is made up of 16 amino acids. With 0 bases removed from V and 6 bases from J, the gap between germline ends came to 14 bases. Only one count was recorded for this clone. Its target is not known. Broader study findings: Sharing of TCR sequences between patients (possibly for HLA-related reasons) was less clear than in mice.

Once RNA had been extracted, it was reverse transcribed into cDNA to act as the sequencing template. Sequencing used immunoSEQ multiplex PCR; TCRdb keeps in-frame clones, though not all of them. The sample includes 130,000 or so clones, roughly 86% of them seen just once. The chain combines TRBV4-1 with TRBJ2-2; no clear D. Material: CD8+ T cells sorted from blood, obtained at week 4, from a patient treated with tofacitinib. The source of this sequence is a human donor with alopecia areata. In DNA, the CDR3 is TGCGCCAGCAGCCAAGATCATGATCTTGGGGCCGGGGAGCTGTTTTTT. Amino acids: CASSQDHDLGAGELFF.